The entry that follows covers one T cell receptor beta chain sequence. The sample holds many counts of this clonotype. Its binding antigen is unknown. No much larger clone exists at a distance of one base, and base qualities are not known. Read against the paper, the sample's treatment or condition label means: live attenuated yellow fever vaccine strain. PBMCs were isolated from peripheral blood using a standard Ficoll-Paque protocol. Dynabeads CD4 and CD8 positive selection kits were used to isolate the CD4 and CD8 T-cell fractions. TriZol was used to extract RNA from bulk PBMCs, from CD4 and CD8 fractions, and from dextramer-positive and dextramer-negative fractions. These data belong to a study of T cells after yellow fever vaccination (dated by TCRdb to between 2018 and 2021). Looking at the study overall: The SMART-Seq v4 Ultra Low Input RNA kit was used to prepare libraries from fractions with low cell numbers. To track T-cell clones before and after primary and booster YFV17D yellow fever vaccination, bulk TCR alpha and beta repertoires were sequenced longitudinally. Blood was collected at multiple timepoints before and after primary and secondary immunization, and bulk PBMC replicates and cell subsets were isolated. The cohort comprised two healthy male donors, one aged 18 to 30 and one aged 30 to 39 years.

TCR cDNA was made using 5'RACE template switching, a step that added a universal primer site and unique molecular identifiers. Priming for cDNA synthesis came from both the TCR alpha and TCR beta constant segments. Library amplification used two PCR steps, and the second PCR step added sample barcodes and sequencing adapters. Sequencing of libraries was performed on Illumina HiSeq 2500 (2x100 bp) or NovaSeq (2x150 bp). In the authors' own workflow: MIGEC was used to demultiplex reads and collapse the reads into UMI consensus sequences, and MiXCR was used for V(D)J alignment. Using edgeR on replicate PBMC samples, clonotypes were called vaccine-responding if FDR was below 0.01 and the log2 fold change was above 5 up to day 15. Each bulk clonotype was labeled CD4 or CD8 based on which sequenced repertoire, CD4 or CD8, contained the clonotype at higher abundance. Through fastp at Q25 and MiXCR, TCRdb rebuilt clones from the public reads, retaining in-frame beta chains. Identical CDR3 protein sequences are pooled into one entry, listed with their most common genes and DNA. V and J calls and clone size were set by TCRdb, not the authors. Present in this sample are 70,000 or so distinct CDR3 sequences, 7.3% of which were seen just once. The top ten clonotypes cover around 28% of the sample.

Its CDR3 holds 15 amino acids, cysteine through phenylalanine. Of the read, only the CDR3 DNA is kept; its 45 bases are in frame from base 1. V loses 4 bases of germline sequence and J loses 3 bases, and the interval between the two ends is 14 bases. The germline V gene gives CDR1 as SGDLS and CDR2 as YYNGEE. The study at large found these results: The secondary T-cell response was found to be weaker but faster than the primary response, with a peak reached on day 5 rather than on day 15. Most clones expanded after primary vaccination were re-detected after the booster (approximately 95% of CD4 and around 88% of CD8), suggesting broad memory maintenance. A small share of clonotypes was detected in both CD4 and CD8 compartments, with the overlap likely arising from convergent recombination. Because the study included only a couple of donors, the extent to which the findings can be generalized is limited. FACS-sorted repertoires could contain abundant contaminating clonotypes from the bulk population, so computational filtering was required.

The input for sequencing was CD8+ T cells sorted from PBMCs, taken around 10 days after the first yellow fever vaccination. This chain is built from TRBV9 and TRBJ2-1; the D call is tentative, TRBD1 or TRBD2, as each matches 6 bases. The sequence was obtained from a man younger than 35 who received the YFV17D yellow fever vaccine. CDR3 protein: CASSTGGGLYNEQFF. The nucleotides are TGTGCCAGCAGCACCGGAGGGGGTCTCTACAATGAGCAGTTCTTC.